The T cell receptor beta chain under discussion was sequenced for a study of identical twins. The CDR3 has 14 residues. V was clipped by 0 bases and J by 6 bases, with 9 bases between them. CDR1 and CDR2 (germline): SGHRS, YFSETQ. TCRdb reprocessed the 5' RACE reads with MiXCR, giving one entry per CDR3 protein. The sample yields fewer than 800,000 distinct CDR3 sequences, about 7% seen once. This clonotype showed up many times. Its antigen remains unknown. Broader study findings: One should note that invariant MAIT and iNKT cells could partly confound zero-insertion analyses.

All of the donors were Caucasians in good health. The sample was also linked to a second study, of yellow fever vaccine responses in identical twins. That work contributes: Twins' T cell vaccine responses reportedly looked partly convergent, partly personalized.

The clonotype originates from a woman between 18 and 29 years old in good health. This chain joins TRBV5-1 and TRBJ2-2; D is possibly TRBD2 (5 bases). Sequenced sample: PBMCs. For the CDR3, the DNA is TGCGCCAGCAGCTTGGCCATCGGGGCCGGGGAGCTGTTTTTT. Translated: CASSLAIGAGELFF.